This entry lists 9 T cell receptor beta chains sequenced from one sample in a study of blood T cells in healthy people across ages. PCR was performed a second time for 7 to 11 cycles using a sample-barcoded 5' primer and a J-beta primer mix. MiXCR, applied by TCRdb to the 5' RACE reads, yields one record per CDR3 protein. The sample includes over 450,000 distinct CDR3 sequences, under 30% of them seen just once. Another study also made use of these data, one on T cells of mothers and their children.

Sequencing was carried out using blood. The receptors were sampled from a boy younger than 18 in good health.

The chain recombines TRBV20-1 with TRBJ2-7; TRBD1 matches 7 bases. V dropped 6 bases and J dropped 7; count of bases not matched to a gene: 9. The V gene's germline CDR1 is DFQATT and CDR2 SNEGSKA (reference sequence). The CDR3 loop spans 12 amino acids. The CDR3 nucleotides are TGCAGTGCGAACGACAGGGTCGGGGAGCAGTACTTC. This codes for CSANDRVGEQYF.

The genes are TRBV19 and TRBJ2-5; TRBD2 matches at 14 bases. Matching the DNA end better, TRBJ2-1 makes the J call doubtful. Germline CDR1 LNHDA, CDR2 SQIVND (reference sequence). This CDR3 contains 15 residues. The CDR3 reads CASIKTSGGAGEQFF. Written as DNA, the CDR3 is TGTGCCAGCATTAAGACTAGCGGGGGGGCCGGGGAGCAGTTCTTC.

In this sample, this clonotype turned up a few times. The chain couples TRBV12-3 or TRBV12-4 to TRBJ1-2; a possible D gene is TRBD1 (5 bases). This CDR3 region has 13 residues. V was pared by 7 bases and J by 8 bases, with 17 bases between. CDR3 DNA: TGTGCCAGCACCTTGGGGCACATCGGGGGCTACACCTTC. Encoded protein: CASTLGHIGGYTF.

The sample holds a few counts of this clonotype. The rearrangement uses TRBV29-1 and TRBJ2-7; D not resolved. The CDR3 consists of 11 residues. Looked up from germline, CDR1 is SQVTM and CDR2 is ANQGSEA. CDR3 loop: CSGLFSTEQYF. The CDR3 bases are TGCAGTGGTCTGTTCAGTACCGAGCAGTACTTC.

This clonotype was observed many times. The chain combines TRBV9 with TRBJ2-5, with TRBD1 matching 10 bases. The CDR3 contains 15 residues. With 4 bases clipped from V and 1 base from J, the junction kept 4 bases outside the gene matches. Germline CDR1 SGDLS, CDR2 YYNGEE. The CDR3 sequence: CASSSRTGGQETQYF. In DNA form, the CDR3 reads TGTGCCAGCAGCTCGAGGACAGGGGGCCAAGAGACCCAGTACTTC.

The chain employs TRBV19 and TRBJ1-5; D possibly corresponds to TRBD1 (6 bases). CDR3 size: 15 residues. The V gene's germline CDR1 is LNHDA and CDR2 SQIVND (reference sequence). Trimming took 3 bases from V and 7 from J, leaving 16 bases between them. The chain's CDR3 is CASSMVAGARQPQHF. In nucleotides, the CDR3 is TGTGCCAGTAGTATGGTGGCGGGGGCAAGGCAGCCCCAGCATTTT.

The chain has TRBV9 and TRBJ2-1; D is possibly TRBD2 (6 bases). CDR1 is SGDLS, CDR2 YYNGEE, per germline. The ends were cut back, 0 bases at V and 11 bases at J, with 18 bases in the middle. The CDR3 has 15 residues. CDR3 DNA: TGTGCCAGCAGCGTAGTGGCGGGGCCTGTCGAGCAGCAGTTCTTC. Encoded protein: CASSVVAGPVEQQFF.

This clonotype was observed a few times. The CDR3 here is CASSLTGLNSPLHF. CDR3 bases: TGTGCCAGCAGCTTAACTGGACTAAATTCACCCCTCCACTTT. The chain combines TRBV7-3 with TRBJ1-6, with D unresolved. Germline-derived CDR1 and CDR2 are SGHTA and FQGTGA. The CDR3 consists of 14 residues. Trimming took 0 bases from V and 7 from J, leaving 7 bases between them. Full variable domain (rest looked up from reference TRBV7-3 and TRBJ1-6): GAGVSQTPSNKVTEKGKYVELRCDPISGHTALYWYRQSLGQGPEFLIYFQGTGAADDSGLPNDRFFAVRPEGSVSTLKIQRTERGDSAVYLCASSLTGLNSPLHFGNGTRLTVT.

The J gene is TRBJ2-5, the V gene TRBV7-2; unclear D gene. Trimming removed 3 bases at V and 3 bases at J, with 20 bases between. The CDR3 extends over 17 amino acids. Germline CDR1 SGHTA, CDR2 FQGNSA. The CDR3 sequence: CASSFLAQTSPKETQYF. DNA of the CDR3: TGTGCCAGCAGCTTTTTAGCCCAGACTTCCCCTAAAGAGACCCAGTACTTC.